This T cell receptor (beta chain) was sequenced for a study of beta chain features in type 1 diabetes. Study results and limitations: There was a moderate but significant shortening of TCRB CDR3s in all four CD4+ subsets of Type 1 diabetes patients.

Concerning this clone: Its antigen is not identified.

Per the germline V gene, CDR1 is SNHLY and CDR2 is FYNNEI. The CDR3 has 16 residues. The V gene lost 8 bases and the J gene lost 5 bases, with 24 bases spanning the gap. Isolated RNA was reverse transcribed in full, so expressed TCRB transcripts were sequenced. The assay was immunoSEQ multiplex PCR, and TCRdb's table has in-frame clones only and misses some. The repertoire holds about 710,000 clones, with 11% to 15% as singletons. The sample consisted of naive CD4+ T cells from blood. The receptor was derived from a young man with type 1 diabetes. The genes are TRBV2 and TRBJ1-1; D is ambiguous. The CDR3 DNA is TGTGCCAGCCCCAAGGGAAGCGGGCCCATGGGGACTGAAGCTTTCTTT. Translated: CASPKGSGPMGTEAFF.